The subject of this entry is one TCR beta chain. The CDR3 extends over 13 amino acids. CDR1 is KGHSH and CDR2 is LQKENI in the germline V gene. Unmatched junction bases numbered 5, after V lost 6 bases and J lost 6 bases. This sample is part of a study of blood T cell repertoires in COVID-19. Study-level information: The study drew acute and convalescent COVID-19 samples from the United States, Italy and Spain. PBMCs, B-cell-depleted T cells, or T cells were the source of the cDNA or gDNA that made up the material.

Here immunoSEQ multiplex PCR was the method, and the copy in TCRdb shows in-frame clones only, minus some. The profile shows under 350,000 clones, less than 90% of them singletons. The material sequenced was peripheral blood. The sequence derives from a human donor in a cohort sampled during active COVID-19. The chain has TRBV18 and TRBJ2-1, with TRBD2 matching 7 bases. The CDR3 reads CASSRTRTNEQFF. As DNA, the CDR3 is TGTGCCAGCTCCCGGACTAGAACCAATGAGCAGTTCTTC.